Sequencing of this T cell receptor beta chain was carried out in a study of blood T cell repertoires in COVID-19. Study summary: PBMCs, B-cell-depleted T cells, or T cells provided the cDNA or gDNA that made up the material.

CDR3 length equals 16 residues. Trimming took 4 bases from V and 2 from J, leaving 17 bases between them. The germline gives CDR1 LGHDT, CDR2 YNNKEL (reference sequence). Per the original methods: For nucleated cells, counts were estimated from reference gene primer amplification. Sequenced by immunoSEQ multiplex PCR; TCRdb stores in-frame clones only, minus some. The V and J calls and clone size come from that table; D and trimming were worked out from the DNA. The table records 150,000 to 200,000 clones, approximately 80% of them present only once. The source material was peripheral blood. The rearrangement links TRBV3-1 (or the pseudogene TRBV3-2) to TRBJ2-5, with D tentatively TRBD1 (6 bases). The TCR sequence derives from a human donor in a cohort sampled during active COVID-19. The CDR3 here is CASSPDRDTHQETQYF. CDR3 DNA sequence: TGTGCCAGCAGCCCTGACCGGGACACCCATCAAGAGACCCAGTACTTC.